The 8 T cell receptor beta chains below were found in one sample sequenced in a study of shared clonotypes between healthy human individuals (dated by TCRdb to 2020 to 2022). Library preparation employed the immunoSEQ multiplex PCR assay. What TCRdb holds here is the immuneACCESS table cut down to in-frame rearrangements. Part of the clones is not present; checked against another copy, under half of the missing clones reflect an unresolved V gene, and the others are unexplained. This sample is represented by millions of clones; about 95% of them were singletons. The ten largest clones add up to 0.9% to 1.4% of the sample. For the CD8 naive samples, CD45RO-negative cells were positively selected for CCR7, yielding a CD45RA+CCR7+ population from which TemRA cells were excluded. Sequenced material: naive CD8+ T cells sorted from blood. The cell subset or site label, as the study defines it: CD45RA+CCR7+. The receptors derive from a man aged 18 to 30 in good health.

The J gene is TRBJ2-7, the V gene TRBV28; TRBD1 agrees at 9 bases. Germline assignment: CDR1 MDHEN and CDR2 SYDVKM. The J segment lost 0 bases and the V segment lost 6 bases, leaving 9 bases of the junction unmatched. This CDR3 is 16 amino acids long. CDR3 in amino acids: CASSYRGLAASYEQYF. Here the CDR3 DNA reads TGTGCCAGCAGCTACAGGGGGCTAGCGGCCTCCTACGAGCAGTACTTC.

The chain carries TRBV27 and TRBJ2-1; D remains unclear. Germline V gene lookup returns CDR1 MNHEY and CDR2 SMNVEV (reference sequence). The CDR3 is 15 residues long. V gave up 3 bases and J gave up 0 bases, with 9 bases separating them. The CDR3 loop reads CASSFMADSYNEQFF. The CDR3 DNA reads as TGTGCCAGCAGTTTCATGGCAGACTCCTACAATGAGCAGTTCTTC.

The V and J genes are TRBV6-5 and TRBJ2-7, with a weak D call TRBD1 (6 bases). CDR3 length: 16 amino acids. The germline gives CDR1 MNHEY, CDR2 SVGAGI. The V end was cut by 1 base, the J end by 2 bases, with 15 bases between. CDR3 bases: TGTGCCAGCAGTTACTTGTCAGGGGCCTCCACCTACGAGCAGTACTTC. Its protein is CASSYLSGASTYEQYF.

This chain connects TRBV4-1 to TRBJ2-5; D gene unclear. The CDR3 extends over 14 amino acids. Trimming took 8 bases from V and 5 from J, leaving 18 bases between them. From germline, CDR1 is MGHRA and CDR2 YSYEKL. CDR3 in DNA: TGCGCCAGCCGTGACCCGGTAGAAGGGGAGACCCAGTACTTC. It yields the protein CASRDPVEGETQYF.

The chain joins TRBV7-2 to TRBJ2-7, with a possible D match to TRBD2 (6 bases). The CDR3 spans 14 residues. The germline V and J ends were trimmed by 3 bases and 4 bases, with 13 bases remaining between them. Looked up from germline, CDR1 is SGHTA and CDR2 is FQGNSA. CDR3 coding DNA: TGTGCCAGCAGCTTTTTTGGGGGGATTTACGAGCAGTACTTC. Amino acid sequence: CASSFFGGIYEQYF.

Notes on this clone: The sample holds other DNA sequences that translate to the same CDR3. The rearrangement links TRBV9 to TRBJ1-6; D might be TRBD1 (5 bases). Trimming removed 2 bases at V and 6 bases at J, with 9 bases between. Germline loops: CDR1 SGDLS, CDR2 YYNGEE. The CDR3 has 14 amino acids. The CDR3 DNA is TGTGCCAGCAGCGTGGAGGGGCTTAATTCACCCCTCCACTTT. It translates to CASSVEGLNSPLHF.

This clone came up once. The rearrangement links TRBV7-2 to TRBJ1-2; possible D gene TRBD1, 5 bases. Trimming removed 2 bases at V and 2 bases at J, with 12 bases between. The germline CDR1 and CDR2 sequences are SGHTA and FQGNSA. This CDR3 has 15 residues. In nucleotides, the CDR3 is TGTGCCAGCAGCTTACAATCTGGGGGGAACTATGGCTACACCTTC. Protein product: CASSLQSGGNYGYTF.

J is TRBJ2-3 and V is TRBV2, with 12 bases aligning to TRBD1. Germline V gene data show CDR1 as SNHLY and CDR2 as FYNNEI. This CDR3 is 14 amino acids long. V gave up 7 bases and J gave up 8 bases; unmatched junction bases: 7. In DNA form, the CDR3 reads TGTGCCAGCACAGGGACAGGGGGCCGGGGTACGCAGTATTTT. This translates into CASTGTGGRGTQYF.